The present T cell receptor beta chain was sequenced within a study of CD8+CD57+ T cells in acquired aplastic anemia. Sequencing was done on patients that had shown CD8+CD57+ cell expansion by flow cytometry. The study sampled blood from patients who had received no therapy. CDR1 is MNHNS and CDR2 is SASEGT in the germline V gene. V lost 8 bases and J lost 14, with 25 bases in between. This CDR3 region has 14 residues. This clonotype was observed a handful of times. Genomic DNA provided the template from which TCR beta VDJ and CDR3 profiles were obtained. TCRdb reanalysed the reads using MiXCR and keeps one entry per CDR3 protein. The table shows about 160,000 distinct CDR3 sequences, with 45% to 55% occurring only once.

This sequence was found in a human donor with aplastic anemia. The material sequenced was sorted CD4+, CD8+, or CD8+CD57+ T cells (not recorded which) from PBMCs. J is TRBJ2-1 and V is TRBV6-1; tentative D call: TRBD2 (6 bases). CDR3 sequence (DNA): TGTGCCAGCTTCGGCTCGCTGGGACTCCTCGATGAGTTCTTC. This encodes CASFGSLGLLDEFF.